This T cell receptor beta chain derives from a study of preoperative IRX-2 immunotherapy in early breast cancer. The germline gives CDR1 SQVTM, CDR2 ANQGSEA. Trimming cost V 7 bases and J 0 bases, with 9 bases left between them. CDR3 length: 12 residues. Clones were read by immunoSEQ multiplex PCR, and TCRdb kept only the in-frame ones, dropping some. The table records roughly 43,000 clones, around 96% of them present only once. Stated treatment: preoperative locoregional IRX-2 cytokine immunotherapy. This phase Ib study tested locoregional IRX-2 cytokine immunotherapy given before surgery. The source of this sequence is a human donor with breast cancer. Specimen: tumor tissue, collected after IRX-2 immunotherapy. The rearrangement joins TRBV29-1 to TRBJ1-1; maybe TRBD1 (5 bases). The CDR3 spells CSGKGVNTEAFF. The DNA for the CDR3 is TGCAGCGGTAAAGGGGTGAACACTGAAGCTTTCTTT.